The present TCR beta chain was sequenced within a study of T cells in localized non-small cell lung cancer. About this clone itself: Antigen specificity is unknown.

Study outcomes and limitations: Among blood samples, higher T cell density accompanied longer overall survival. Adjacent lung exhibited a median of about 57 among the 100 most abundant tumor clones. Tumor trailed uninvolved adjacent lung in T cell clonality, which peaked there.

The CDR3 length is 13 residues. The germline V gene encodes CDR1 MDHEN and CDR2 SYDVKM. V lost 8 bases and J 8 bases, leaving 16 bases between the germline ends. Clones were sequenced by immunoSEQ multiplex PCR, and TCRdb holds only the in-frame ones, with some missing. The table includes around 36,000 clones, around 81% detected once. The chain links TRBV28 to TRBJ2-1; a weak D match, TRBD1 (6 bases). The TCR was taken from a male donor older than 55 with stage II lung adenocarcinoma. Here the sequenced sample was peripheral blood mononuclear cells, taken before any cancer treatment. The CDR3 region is CASALDRFDEQFF. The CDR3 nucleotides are TGTGCCAGCGCACTAGACAGGTTTGATGAGCAGTTCTTC.